One T cell receptor beta chain is described in this entry. V lost 3 bases and J lost 4, with 11 bases in between. In germline, CDR1 is SEHNR, CDR2 FQNEAQ (reference sequence). The CDR3 is made up of 14 amino acids. Original analysis: How many nucleated cells were present was estimated from reference gene primer amplification. Some clones are missing from TCRdb's copy, which holds only in-frame ones; the method was immunoSEQ multiplex PCR. V, J and clone size reflect that table, while D and trimming were determined from the DNA. This sample carries about 240,000 clones, approximately 80% of them seen once, and the ten largest clones take roughly 9.6%. The source of the sample is a study of blood T cell repertoires in COVID-19.

Sequenced input: peripheral blood. The receptor was derived from a woman aged 80 or older with acute or convalescent COVID-19. V usage is TRBV7-9 and J usage is TRBJ2-3; D possibly corresponds to TRBD2 (7 bases). The CDR3 sequence is CASSFAGASDTQYF. The DNA for the CDR3 is TGTGCCAGCAGCTTCGCGGGGGCCTCAGATACGCAGTATTTT.